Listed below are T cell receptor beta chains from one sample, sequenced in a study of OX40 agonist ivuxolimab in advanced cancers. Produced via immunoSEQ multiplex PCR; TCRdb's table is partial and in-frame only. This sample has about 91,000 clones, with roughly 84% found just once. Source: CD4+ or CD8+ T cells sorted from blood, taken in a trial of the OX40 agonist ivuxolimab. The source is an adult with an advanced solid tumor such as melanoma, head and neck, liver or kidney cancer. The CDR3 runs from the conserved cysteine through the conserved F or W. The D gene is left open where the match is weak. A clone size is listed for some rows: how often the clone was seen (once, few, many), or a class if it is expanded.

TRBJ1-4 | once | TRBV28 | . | CASGVGFSAEKLFF | TGTGCCTCTGGGGTAGGGTTTTCCGCTGAAAAACTGTTTTTT
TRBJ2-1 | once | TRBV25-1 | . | CASSESRGTLFNEQFF | TGTGCCAGCAGTGAATCCCGGGGGACGCTTTTCAATGAGCAGTTCTTC
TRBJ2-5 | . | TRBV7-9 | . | CASSPSAGETQYF | TGTGCCAGCAGCCCCAGTGCCGGAGAGACCCAGTACTTC
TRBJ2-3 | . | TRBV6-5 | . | CASSARGDTQYF | TGTGCCAGCAGTGCTCGGGGAGATACGCAGTATTTT
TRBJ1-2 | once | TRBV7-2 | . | CASSPRWQIYGYTF | TGTGCCAGCAGCCCCCGGTGGCAGATCTATGGCTACACCTTC
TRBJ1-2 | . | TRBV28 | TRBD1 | CASSPPGTGGSRGYTF | TGTGCCAGCAGTCCCCCCGGGACAGGGGGTTCGCGTGGCTACACCTTC
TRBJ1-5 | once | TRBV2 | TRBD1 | CASSADRVSNQPQHF | TGTGCCAGCAGCGCAGACAGGGTGAGCAATCAGCCCCAGCATTTT
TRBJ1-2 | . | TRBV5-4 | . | CASSLEPRSNYGYTF | TGTGCCAGCAGCTTAGAACCCCGCTCTAACTATGGCTACACCTTC
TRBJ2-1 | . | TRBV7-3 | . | CASSSPGAYGEQFF | TGTGCCAGCAGCTCACCCGGGGCCTACGGTGAGCAGTTCTTC
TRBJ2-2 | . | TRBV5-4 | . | CASSLGGSANTGELFF | TGTGCCAGCAGCTTGGGGGGCAGCGCGAACACCGGGGAGCTGTTTTTT
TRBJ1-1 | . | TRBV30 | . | CAWSVQEDTEAFF | TGTGCCTGGAGTGTACAAGAGGACACTGAAGCTTTCTTT
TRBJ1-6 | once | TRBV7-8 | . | CASSLMGLLSSYNSPLHF | TGTGCCAGCAGCTTAATGGGGCTGCTGAGCTCCTATAATTCACCCCTCCACTTT
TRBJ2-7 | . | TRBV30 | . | CAWELGTPPYEQYF | TGTGCCTGGGAACTCGGGACGCCGCCCTACGAGCAGTACTTC
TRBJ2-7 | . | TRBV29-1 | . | CSVDGGAREQYF | TGCAGCGTTGATGGGGGGGCAAGGGAGCAGTACTTC
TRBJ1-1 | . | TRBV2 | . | CASRPLQGLGSFLNTEAFF | TGTGCCAGCAGACCCCTCCAGGGGTTGGGATCATTCTTGAACACTGAAGCTTTCTTT
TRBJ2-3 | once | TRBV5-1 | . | CASSSGDRSTDTQYF | TGCGCCAGCAGCTCCGGCGACAGGAGCACAGATACGCAGTATTTT
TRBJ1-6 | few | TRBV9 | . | CASSGGLANSPLHF | TGTGCCAGCAGCGGGGGGCTGGCGAATTCACCCCTCCACTTT
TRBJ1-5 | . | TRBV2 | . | CASRETETQPQHF | TGTGCCAGCAGGGAGACAGAAACTCAGCCCCAGCATTTT
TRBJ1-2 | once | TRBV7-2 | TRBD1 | CASSLGTDPPGGYTF | TGTGCCAGCAGCTTGGGGACAGACCCCCCGGGTGGCTACACCTTC
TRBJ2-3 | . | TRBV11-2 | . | CASSLAGVTDTQYF | TGTGCCAGCAGCTTAGCAGGGGTGACAGATACGCAGTATTTT
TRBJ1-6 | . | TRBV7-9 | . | CATAGLTYNSPLHF | TGTGCCACTGCAGGGTTGACCTATAATTCACCCCTCCACTTT
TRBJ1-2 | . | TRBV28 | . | CASSLSGTRGGGYTF | TGTGCCAGCAGTTTGTCCGGAACAAGGGGCGGGGGCTACACCTTC
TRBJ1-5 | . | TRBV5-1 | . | CASSLAGGGNQPQHF | TGCGCCAGCAGCTTGGCGGGGGGCGGCAATCAGCCCCAGCATTTT
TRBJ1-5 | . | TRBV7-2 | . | CASSPGVGAQHF | TGTGCCAGCAGCCCGGGTGTTGGGGCCCAGCATTTT
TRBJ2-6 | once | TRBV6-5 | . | CASSYSGSGANVLTF | TGTGCCAGCAGTTACTCAGGGTCTGGGGCCAACGTCCTGACTTTC
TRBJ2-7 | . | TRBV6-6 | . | CASSYTGTTYEQYF | TGTGCCAGCAGTTACACAGGGACTACCTACGAGCAGTACTTC
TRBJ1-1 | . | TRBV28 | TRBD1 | CASSSPGGVNTEAFF | TGTGCCAGCAGTTCCCCAGGGGGTGTGAACACTGAAGCTTTCTTT
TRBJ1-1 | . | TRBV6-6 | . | CASSKGVKTEAFF | TGTGCCAGCAGTAAGGGGGTAAAAACTGAAGCTTTCTTT
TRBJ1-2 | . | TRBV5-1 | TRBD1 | CASSEGQNYGYTF | TGCGCCAGCAGCGAGGGACAGAACTATGGCTACACCTTC
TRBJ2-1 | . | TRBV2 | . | CASSDSLYLAEQFF | TGTGCCAGCTCCGACAGTCTCTACTTAGCTGAGCAGTTCTTC
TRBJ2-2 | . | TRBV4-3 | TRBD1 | CASSQDLWGTGDSNTGELFF | TGCGCCAGCAGCCAAGATCTATGGGGGACAGGGGACTCGAACACCGGGGAGCTGTTTTTT
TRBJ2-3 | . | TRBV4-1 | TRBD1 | CASSQALDRRTDTQYF | TGCGCCAGCAGCCAAGCTCTGGACAGGCGCACAGATACGCAGTATTTT
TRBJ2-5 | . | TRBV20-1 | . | CSASREETQYF | TGCAGTGCTAGCAGAGAGGAGACCCAGTACTTC
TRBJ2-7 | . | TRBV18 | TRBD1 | CASSYADRSAEQYF | TGTGCCAGCTCGTACGCGGACAGGTCAGCCGAGCAGTACTTC
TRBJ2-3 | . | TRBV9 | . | CASSVAWGGTDTQYF | TGTGCCAGCAGCGTAGCTTGGGGCGGGACTGATACGCAGTATTTT
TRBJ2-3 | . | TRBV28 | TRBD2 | CASIDRGGTTDTQYF | TGTGCCAGCATTGACCGGGGGGGGACCACAGATACGCAGTATTTT
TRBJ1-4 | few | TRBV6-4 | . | CASSAGAGATNEKLFF | TGTGCCAGCAGTGCTGGGGCAGGCGCTACTAATGAAAAACTGTTTTTT
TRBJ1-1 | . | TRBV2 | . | CARQGLNTEAFF | TGTGCCAGACAGGGCTTGAACACTGAAGCTTTCTTT
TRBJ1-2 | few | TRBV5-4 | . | CASSLRVAQGYTF | TGTGCCAGCAGCTTGCGCGTCGCACAGGGCTACACCTTC
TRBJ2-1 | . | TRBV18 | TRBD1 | CASTTGGPGTYNEQFF | TGTGCCAGCACGACAGGGGGCCCGGGAACCTACAATGAGCAGTTCTTC
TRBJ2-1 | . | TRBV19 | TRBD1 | CASSIEGQAVGASSYNEQFF | TGTGCCAGTAGTATAGAGGGACAGGCCGTAGGAGCTAGCTCCTACAATGAGCAGTTCTTC
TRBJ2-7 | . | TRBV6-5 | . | CASSPQRGYEQYF | TGTGCCAGCAGTCCCCAAAGGGGATACGAGCAGTACTTC
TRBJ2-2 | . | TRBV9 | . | CASSVGGRPGTGELFF | TGTGCCAGCAGCGTAGGGGGACGGCCGGGAACCGGGGAGCTGTTTTTT